This T cell receptor beta chain is from a study of OX40 agonist ivuxolimab in advanced cancers. CDR3 length: 12 amino acids. Deletions cut 7 bases from V and 2 bases from J, with 8 bases between. From germline, CDR1 is MDHEN and CDR2 SYDVKM. Measured with immunoSEQ multiplex PCR; TCRdb has only the in-frame clones, and not every one. The sample yields fewer than 75,000 clones, about 88% seen once. Worth noting for this clone: What it binds is not known.

Drawing of blood for sampling happened at baseline, at cycle 4 day 1, and at cycle 7 day 1. Study-wide points: Expanded peripheral T cells had an undetermined antigen specificity. Relative to CD4+ cells, CD8+ T cells on average had more expanded clones. At 0.1 to 3.0 mg/kg, CD4+ and CD8+ blood T cells expanded clonally by week 6.

The chain joins TRBV28 to TRBJ1-2; D unclear. The sequenced sample was CD4+ or CD8+ T cells sorted from blood, obtained in a trial of the OX40 agonist ivuxolimab. The sequence came from an adult with an advanced solid tumor such as melanoma, head and neck, liver or kidney cancer. For the CDR3, the DNA is TGTGCCAGCATGGGAGGGAACTATGGCTACACCTTC. Its translation is CASMGGNYGYTF.